Here is one T cell receptor (beta chain) with its context. The data belong to a study of blood T cell repertoires in COVID-19. J lost 3 bases, V lost 4 bases, and 6 bases had no gene match. In germline, CDR1 is SEHNR, CDR2 FQNEAQ (reference sequence). The CDR3 totals 15 residues. Sequenced by immunoSEQ multiplex PCR; TCRdb stores in-frame clones only, minus some. The repertoire holds 300,000 to 350,000 clones, with around 87% as singletons. The sequence was collected from a woman between 18 and 29 years old with acute COVID-19. J is TRBJ2-7 and V is TRBV7-9; the match to TRBD2 covers 10 bases. The material sequenced was PBMCs or T cells enriched from blood (not recorded which). For the CDR3, the DNA is TGTGCCAGCAGCTCGGGACTAGCGCTTAGCTACGAGCAGTACTTC. This gives the protein CASSSGLALSYEQYF.